This entry describes one T cell receptor beta chain. The antigen remains undetermined. This entry is derived from a study of T cell responses to AZD1222 COVID-19 vaccine. Across the whole study: Pooled in the analysis were second doses at about 4 or about 12 weeks.

The CDR3 runs 15 residues. Looked up from germline, CDR1 is SGHVS and CDR2 is FNYEAQ. V lost 6 bases, J lost 8 bases, and 12 bases stayed unmatched. Study-wide points: Donors were largely white British and mainly female; clonal diversity was possibly underestimated. Compared with day 0, the breadth and depth of the Spike-specific TCR repertoire rose significantly after two doses of AZD1222.

TCRdb's table, derived via immunoSEQ multiplex PCR, lists solely in-frame clones and lacks some. In the table there are roughly 81,000 clones, about 86% of which are singletons. Sequencing used peripheral blood, obtained on day 0 of AZD1222 vaccination. The rearrangement uses TRBV7-6 and TRBJ1-4, with TRBD1 identical over 7 bases. This TCR derives from an adult in good health. The CDR3 DNA reads as TGTGCCAGCAGTCGTGATCAGGGGGTCGGGGAAAAACTGTTTTTT. It specifies CASSRDQGVGEKLFF.